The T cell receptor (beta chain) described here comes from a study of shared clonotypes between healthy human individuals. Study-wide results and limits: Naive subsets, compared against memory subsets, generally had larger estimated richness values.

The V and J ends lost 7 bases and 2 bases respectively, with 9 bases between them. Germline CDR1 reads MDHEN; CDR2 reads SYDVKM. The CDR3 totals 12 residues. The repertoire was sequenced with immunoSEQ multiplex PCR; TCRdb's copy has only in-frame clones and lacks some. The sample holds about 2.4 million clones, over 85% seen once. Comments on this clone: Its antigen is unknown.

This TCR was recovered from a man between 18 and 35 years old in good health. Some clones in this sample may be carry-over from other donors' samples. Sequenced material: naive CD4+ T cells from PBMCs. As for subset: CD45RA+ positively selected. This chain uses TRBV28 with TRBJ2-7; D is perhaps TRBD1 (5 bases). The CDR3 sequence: CASTQGPYEQYF. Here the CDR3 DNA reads TGTGCCAGCACTCAGGGTCCCTACGAGCAGTACTTC.